The sequence of this TCR beta chain was determined in a study of blood T cell repertoires in COVID-19. Grouping used clinical history reported by participants in a survey and questionnaire. V lost 2 bases, J lost 4 bases, and 8 bases stayed unmatched. CDR1 and CDR2 from the germline V gene are SGHVS and FNYEAQ. The CDR3 runs 15 residues. In the source study's methods: Nucleated cell number was recorded as an estimate derived from reference gene primer amplification. Sequencing used immunoSEQ multiplex PCR; TCRdb keeps in-frame clones, though not all of them. Clone size and the V and J calls come from that table; the DNA yielded D and trimming. Among roughly 200,000 clones, about nine tenths were seen once, and the ten largest hold 10%.

V gene TRBV7-6 combines with J gene TRBJ2-7; 7 nucleotides agree with TRBD2. Material: PBMCs or T cells enriched from blood (not recorded which). The sequence was collected from a man in his late teens or twenties with acute COVID-19. The CDR3 DNA reads as TGTGCCAGCAGCTTAACCCCCGGGACTAAATACGAGCAGTACTTC. Translated, it gives CASSLTPGTKYEQYF.